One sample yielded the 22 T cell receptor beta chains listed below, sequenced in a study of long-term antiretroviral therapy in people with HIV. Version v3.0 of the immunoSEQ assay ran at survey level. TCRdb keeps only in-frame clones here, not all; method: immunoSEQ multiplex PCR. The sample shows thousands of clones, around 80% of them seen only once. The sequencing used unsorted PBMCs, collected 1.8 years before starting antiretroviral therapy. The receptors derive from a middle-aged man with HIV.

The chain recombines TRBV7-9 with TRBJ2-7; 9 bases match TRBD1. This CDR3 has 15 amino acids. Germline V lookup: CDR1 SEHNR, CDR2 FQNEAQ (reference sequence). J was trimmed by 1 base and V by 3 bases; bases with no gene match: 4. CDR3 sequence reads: CASSFGQGLSYEQYF. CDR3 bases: TGTGCCAGCAGCTTCGGACAGGGGTTGTCCTACGAGCAGTACTTC.

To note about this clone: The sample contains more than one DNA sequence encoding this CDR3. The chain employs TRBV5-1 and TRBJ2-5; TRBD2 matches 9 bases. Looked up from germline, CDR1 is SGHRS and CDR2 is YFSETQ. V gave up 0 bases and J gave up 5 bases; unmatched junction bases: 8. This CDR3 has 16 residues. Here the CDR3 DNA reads TGCGCCAGCAGCTTGGCGGTAGCGGGAGATCTGGAGACCCAGTACTTC. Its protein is CASSLAVAGDLETQYF.

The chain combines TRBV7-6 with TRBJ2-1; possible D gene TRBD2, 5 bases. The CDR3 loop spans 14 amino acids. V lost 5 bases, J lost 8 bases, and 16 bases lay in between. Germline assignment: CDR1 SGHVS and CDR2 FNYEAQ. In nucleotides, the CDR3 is TGTGCCAGCAGCCCAGTACTAGTATCCGATGAGCAGTTCTTC. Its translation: CASSPVLVSDEQFF.

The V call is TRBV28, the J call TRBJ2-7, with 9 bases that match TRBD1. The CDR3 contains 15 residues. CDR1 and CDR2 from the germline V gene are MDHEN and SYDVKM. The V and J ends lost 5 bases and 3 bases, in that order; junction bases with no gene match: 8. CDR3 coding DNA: TGTGCCAGCAGTGAATTTACAGGGGGCATCTACGAGCAGTACTTC. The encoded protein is CASSEFTGGIYEQYF.

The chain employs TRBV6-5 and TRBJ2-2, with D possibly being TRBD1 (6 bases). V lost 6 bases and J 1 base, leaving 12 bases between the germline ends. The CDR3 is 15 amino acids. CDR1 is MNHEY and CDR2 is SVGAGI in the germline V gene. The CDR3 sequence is CASRIQTGNTGELFF. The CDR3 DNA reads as TGTGCCAGCAGGATCCAGACAGGGAACACCGGGGAGCTGTTTTTT.

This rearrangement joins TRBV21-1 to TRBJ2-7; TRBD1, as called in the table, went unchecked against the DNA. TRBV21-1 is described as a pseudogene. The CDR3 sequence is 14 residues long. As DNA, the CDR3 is TGTGCCAGCAGCATAAACACAGAAACCTACGAGCAGTACTTC. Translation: CASSINTETYEQYF.

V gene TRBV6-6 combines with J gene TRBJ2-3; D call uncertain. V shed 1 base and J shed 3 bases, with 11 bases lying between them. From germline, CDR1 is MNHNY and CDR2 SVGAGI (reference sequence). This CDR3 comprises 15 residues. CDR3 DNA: TGTGCCAGCAGTTACTTTAGGACGTTAACAGATACGCAGTATTTT. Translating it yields CASSYFRTLTDTQYF.

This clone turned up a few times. The CDR3 coding sequence is TGTGCCAGCAGTTCACAGGGGTTCAATCAGCCCCAGCATTTT. The encoded protein is CASSSQGFNQPQHF. The rearrangement joins TRBV28 to TRBJ1-5; 7 positions match TRBD1. CDR3 length equals 14 residues. V lost 4 bases and J lost 3; bases outside the gene matches: 3. CDR1 MDHEN and CDR2 SYDVKM come from the germline V gene.

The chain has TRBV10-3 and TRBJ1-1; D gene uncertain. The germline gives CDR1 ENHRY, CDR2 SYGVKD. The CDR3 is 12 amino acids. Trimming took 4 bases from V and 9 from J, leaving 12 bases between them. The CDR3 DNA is TGTGCCATCAGTGGGTCGTCGGCCCAAGCTTTCTTT. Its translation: CAISGSSAQAFF.

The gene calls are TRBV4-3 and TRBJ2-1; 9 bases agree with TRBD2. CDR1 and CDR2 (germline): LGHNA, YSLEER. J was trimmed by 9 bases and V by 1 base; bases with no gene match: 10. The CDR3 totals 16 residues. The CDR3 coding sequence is TGCGCCAGCAGCCAAGTTCTAGCGGGAACGGGCGGTGAGCAGTTCTTC. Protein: CASSQVLAGTGGEQFF.

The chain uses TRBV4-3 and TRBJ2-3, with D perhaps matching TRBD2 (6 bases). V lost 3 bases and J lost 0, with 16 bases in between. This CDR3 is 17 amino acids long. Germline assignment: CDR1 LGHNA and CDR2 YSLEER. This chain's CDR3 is CASSQSRNGRSTDTQYF. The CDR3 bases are TGCGCCAGCAGCCAGTCTCGGAACGGGAGAAGCACAGATACGCAGTATTTT.

The CDR3 sequence: CSVIRLAEYEQYF. The CDR3 DNA is TGCAGCGTTATACGATTAGCGGAGTACGAGCAGTACTTC. The rearrangement uses TRBV29-1 and TRBJ2-7; tentatively, D is TRBD2 (6 bases). The CDR3 extends over 13 amino acids. Germline V CDR1 and CDR2: SQVTM, ANQGSEA. V shed 5 bases and J shed 4 bases, with 15 bases lying between them.

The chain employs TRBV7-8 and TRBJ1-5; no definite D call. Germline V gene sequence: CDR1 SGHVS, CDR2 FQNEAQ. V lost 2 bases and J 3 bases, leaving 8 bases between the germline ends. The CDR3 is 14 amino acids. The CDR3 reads CASSLRVLNQPQHF. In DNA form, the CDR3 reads TGTGCCAGCAGCTTAAGGGTCCTCAATCAGCCCCAGCATTTT. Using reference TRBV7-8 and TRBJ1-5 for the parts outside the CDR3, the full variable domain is GAGVSQSPRYKVAKRGQDVALRCDPISGHVSLFWYQQALGQGPEFLTYFQNEAQLDKSGLPSDRFFAERPEGSVSTLKIQRTQQEDSAVYLCASSLRVLNQPQHFGDGTRLSIL.

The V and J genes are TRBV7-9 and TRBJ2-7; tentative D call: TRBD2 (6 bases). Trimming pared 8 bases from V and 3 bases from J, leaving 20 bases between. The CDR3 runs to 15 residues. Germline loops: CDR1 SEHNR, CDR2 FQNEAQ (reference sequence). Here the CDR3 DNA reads TGTGCCAGCGGGGTAGGACGGGAGAGGTTCTACGAGCAGTACTTC. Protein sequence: CASGVGRERFYEQYF.

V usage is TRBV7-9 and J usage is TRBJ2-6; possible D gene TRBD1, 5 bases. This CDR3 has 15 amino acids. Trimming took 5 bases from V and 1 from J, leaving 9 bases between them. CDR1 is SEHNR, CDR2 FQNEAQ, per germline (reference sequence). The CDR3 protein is CASSPSGSGANVLTF. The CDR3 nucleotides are TGTGCCAGCAGCCCCTCAGGGTCTGGGGCCAACGTCCTGACTTTC.

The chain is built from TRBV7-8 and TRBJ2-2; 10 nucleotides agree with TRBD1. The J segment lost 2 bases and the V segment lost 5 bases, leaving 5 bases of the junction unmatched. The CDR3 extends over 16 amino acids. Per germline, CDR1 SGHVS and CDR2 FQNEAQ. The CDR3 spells CASSKWDRGNTGELFF. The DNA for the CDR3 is TGTGCCAGCAGCAAATGGGACAGGGGTAACACCGGGGAGCTGTTTTTT.

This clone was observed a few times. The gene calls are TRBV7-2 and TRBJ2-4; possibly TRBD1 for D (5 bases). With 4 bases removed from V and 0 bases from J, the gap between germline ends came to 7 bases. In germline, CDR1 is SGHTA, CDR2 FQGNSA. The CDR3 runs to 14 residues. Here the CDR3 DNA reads TGTGCCAGCAGCTCGACAGTAGCCAAAAACATTCAGTACTTC. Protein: CASSSTVAKNIQYF.

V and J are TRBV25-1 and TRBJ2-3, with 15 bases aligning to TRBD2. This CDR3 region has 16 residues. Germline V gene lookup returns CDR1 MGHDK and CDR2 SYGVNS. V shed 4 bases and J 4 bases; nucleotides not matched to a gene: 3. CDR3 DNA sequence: TGTGCCAGCAGTGGGACTAGCGGGGGGGGCCCAGATACGCAGTATTTT. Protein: CASSGTSGGGPDTQYF.

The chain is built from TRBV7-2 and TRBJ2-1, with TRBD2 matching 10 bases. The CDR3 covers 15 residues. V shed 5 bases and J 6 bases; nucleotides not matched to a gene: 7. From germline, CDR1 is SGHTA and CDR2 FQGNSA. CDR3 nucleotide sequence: TGTGCCAGCAGCCGGCCCGGGACTAGCGTCAATGAGCAGTTCTTC. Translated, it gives CASSRPGTSVNEQFF.

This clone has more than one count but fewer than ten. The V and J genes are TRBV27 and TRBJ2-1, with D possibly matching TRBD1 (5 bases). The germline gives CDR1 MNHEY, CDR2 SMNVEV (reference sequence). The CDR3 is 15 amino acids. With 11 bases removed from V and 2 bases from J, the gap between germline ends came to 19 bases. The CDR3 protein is CAVADGADPYNEQFF. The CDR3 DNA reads TGTGCCGTTGCAGATGGGGCAGACCCCTACAATGAGCAGTTCTTC.

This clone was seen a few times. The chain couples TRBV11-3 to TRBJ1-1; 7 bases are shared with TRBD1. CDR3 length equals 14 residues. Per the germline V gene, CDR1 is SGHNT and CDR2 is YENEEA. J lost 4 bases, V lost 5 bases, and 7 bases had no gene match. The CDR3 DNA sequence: TGTGCCAGCAGCCCAAGACAGGGTTCCACTGAAGCTTTCTTT. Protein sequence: CASSPRQGSTEAFF.

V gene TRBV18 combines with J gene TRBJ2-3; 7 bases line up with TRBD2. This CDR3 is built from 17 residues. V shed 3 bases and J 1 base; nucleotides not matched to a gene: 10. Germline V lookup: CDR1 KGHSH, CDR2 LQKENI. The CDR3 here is CASSPLGAGVGTDTQYF. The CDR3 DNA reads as TGTGCCAGCTCACCCCTCGGGGCGGGAGTGGGCACAGATACGCAGTATTTT.